This T cell receptor beta chain was documented in a study of graft-versus-host responses after intestinal transplantation. For the study at large: Isolated intestinal, liver-intestinal, or multivisceral transplants were what recipients had.

The CDR3 sequence is 17 residues long. The J segment lost 2 bases and the V segment lost 0 bases, leaving 4 bases of the junction unmatched. The germline gives CDR1 SGHAT, CDR2 FQNNGV. On this clone: Its antigen is unknown.

Assay used: immunoSEQ multiplex PCR; TCRdb lists only in-frame clones, some missing. The table has approximately 100,000 clones, roughly 84% seen once. The sample consisted of unstimulated CD4+ T cells sorted from spleen or lymph node cells, taken before intestinal transplant. The receptor comes from a human donor who received an intestinal transplant. The rearrangement uses TRBV11-2 and TRBJ2-2; 9 bases fit TRBD2. CDR3 coding DNA: TGTGCCAGCAGCTTAGATCCAGCGGGGGGAAACACCGGGGAGCTGTTTTTT. This gives the protein CASSLDPAGGNTGELFF.